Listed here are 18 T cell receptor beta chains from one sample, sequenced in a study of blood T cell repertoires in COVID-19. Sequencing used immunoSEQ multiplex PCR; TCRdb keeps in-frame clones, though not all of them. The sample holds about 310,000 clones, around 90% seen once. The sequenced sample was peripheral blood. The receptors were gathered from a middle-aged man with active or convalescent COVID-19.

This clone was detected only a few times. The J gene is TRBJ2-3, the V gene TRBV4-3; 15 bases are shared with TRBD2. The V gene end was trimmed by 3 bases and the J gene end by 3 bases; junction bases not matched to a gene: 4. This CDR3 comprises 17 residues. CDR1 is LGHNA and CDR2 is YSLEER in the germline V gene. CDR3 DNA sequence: TGCGCCAGCAGCCACCGGACTAGCGGGGGGGCTACAGATACGCAGTATTTT. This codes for CASSHRTSGGATDTQYF.

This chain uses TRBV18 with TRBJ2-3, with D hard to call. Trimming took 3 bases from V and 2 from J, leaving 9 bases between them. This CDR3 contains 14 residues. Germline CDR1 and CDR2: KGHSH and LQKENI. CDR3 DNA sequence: TGTGCCAGCTCACCTGACTTACACACAGATACGCAGTATTTT. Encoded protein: CASSPDLHTDTQYF.

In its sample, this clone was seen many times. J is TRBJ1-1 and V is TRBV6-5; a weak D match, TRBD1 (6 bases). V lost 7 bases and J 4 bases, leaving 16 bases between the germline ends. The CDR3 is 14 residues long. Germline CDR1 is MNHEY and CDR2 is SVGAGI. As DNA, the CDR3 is TGTGCCAGCAAACCAACAGGGATGAGCACTGAAGCTTTCTTT. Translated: CASKPTGMSTEAFF.

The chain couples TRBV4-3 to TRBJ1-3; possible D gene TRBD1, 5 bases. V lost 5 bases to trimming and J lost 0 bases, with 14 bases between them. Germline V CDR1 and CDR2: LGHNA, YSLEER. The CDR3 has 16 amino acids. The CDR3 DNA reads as TGCGCCAGCAGCTACCTGGGGGGGTTCTCTGGAAACACCATATATTTT. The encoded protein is CASSYLGGFSGNTIYF.

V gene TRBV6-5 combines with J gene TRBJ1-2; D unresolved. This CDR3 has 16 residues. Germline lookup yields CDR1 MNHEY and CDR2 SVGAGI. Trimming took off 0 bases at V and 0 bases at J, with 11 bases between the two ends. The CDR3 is CASSYSLAETNYGYTF. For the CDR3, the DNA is TGTGCCAGCAGTTACTCGTTGGCGGAAACTAACTATGGCTACACCTTC.

The CDR3 is CASSAQGARNEQFF. The CDR3 bases are TGTGCCAGCAGCGCTCAAGGGGCGCGAAATGAGCAGTTCTTC. The chain couples TRBV7-3 to TRBJ2-1; D is possibly TRBD1 (5 bases). CDR1 is SGHTA, CDR2 FQGTGA, per germline. Trimming took 5 bases from V and 7 from J, leaving 15 bases between them. There are 14 residues in the CDR3. The full variable domain, completed using reference TRBV7-3 and TRBJ2-1, is GAGVSQTPSNKVTEKGKYVELRCDPISGHTALYWYRQSLGQGPEFLIYFQGTGAADDSGLPNDRFFAVRPEGSVSTLKIQRTERGDSAVYLCASSAQGARNEQFFGPGTRLTVL.

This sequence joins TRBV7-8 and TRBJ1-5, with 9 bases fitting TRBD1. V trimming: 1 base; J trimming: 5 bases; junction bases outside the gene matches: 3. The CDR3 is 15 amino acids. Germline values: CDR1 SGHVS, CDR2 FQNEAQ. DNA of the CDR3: TGTGCCAGCAGCTTAGGCCGACAGGGGGATCAGCCCCAGCATTTT. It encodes CASSLGRQGDQPQHF.

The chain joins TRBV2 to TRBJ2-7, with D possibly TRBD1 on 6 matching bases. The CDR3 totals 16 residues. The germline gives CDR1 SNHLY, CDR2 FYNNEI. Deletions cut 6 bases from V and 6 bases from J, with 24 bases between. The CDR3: CASSGGQQGFAGEQYF. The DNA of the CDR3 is TGTGCCAGCAGCGGAGGCCAACAGGGATTCGCGGGCGAGCAGTACTTC. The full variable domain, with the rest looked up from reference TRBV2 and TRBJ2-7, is EPEVTQTPSHQVTQMGQEVILRCVPISNHLYFYWYRQILGQKVEFLVSFYNNEISEKSEIFDDQFSVERPDGSNFTLKIRSTKLEDSAMYFCASSGGQQGFAGEQYFGPGTRLTVT.

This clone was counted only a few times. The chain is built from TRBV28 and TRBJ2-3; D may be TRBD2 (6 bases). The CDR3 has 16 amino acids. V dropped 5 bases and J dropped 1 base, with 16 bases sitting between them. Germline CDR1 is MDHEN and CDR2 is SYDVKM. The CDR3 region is CASSRSLGGGTDTQYF. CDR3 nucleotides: TGTGCCAGCAGTCGTAGTCTGGGGGGAGGCACAGATACGCAGTATTTT.

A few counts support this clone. CDR3 sequence reads: CASSWYRGENGYTF. Written as DNA, the CDR3 is TGTGCCAGCAGCTGGTACAGGGGAGAAAATGGCTACACCTTC. The chain combines TRBV7-9 with TRBJ1-2; 7 bases are shared with TRBD1. The CDR3 runs to 14 residues. Germline V gene sequence: CDR1 SEHNR, CDR2 FQNEAQ (reference sequence). The junction had 8 bases not matched to a gene; V was cut back by 4 bases and J by 6 bases.

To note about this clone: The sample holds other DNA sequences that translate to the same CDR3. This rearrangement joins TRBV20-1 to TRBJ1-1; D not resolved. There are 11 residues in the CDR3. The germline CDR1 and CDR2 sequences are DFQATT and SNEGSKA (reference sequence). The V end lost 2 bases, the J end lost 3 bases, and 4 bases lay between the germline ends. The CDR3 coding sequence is TGCAGTGCTAGAAGAGACACTGAAGCTTTCTTT. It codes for CSARRDTEAFF.

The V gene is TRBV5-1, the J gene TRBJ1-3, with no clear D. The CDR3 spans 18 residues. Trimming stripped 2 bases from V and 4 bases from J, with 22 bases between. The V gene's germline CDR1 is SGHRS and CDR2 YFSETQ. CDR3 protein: CASSLPTASGPDGNTIYF. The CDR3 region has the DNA TGCGCCAGCAGCTTACCAACGGCGTCAGGCCCAGACGGAAACACCATATATTTT.

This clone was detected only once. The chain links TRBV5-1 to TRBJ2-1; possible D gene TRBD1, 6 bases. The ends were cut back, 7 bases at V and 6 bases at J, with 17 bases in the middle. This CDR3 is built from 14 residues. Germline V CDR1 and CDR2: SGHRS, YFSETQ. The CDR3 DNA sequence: TGCGCCAGCGGTCAGGGGCTCTCGGCCAATGAGCAGTTCTTC. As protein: CASGQGLSANEQFF.

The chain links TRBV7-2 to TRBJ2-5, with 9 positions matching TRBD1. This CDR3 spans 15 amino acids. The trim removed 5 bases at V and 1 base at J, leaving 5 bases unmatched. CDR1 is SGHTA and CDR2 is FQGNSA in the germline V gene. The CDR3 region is CASSVQQGAQETQYF. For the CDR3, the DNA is TGTGCCAGCAGCGTACAACAGGGGGCCCAAGAGACCCAGTACTTC.

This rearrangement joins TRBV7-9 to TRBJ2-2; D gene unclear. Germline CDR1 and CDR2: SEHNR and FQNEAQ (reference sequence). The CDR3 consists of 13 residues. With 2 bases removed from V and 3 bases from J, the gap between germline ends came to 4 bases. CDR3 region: CASSLFDTGELFF. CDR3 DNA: TGTGCCAGCAGCTTATTCGACACCGGGGAGCTGTTTTTT. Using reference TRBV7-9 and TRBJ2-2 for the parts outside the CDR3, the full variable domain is DTGVSQNPRHKITKRGQNVTFRCDPISEHNRLYWYRQTLGQGPEFLTYFQNEAQLEKSRLLSDRFSAERPKGSFSTLEIQRTEQGDSAMYLCASSLFDTGELFFGEGSRLTVL.

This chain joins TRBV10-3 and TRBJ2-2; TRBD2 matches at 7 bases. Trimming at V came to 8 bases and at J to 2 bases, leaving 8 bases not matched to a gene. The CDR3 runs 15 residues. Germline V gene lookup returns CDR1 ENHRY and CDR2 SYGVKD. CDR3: CAIARPGGNTGELFF. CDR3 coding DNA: TGTGCCATCGCCCGGCCGGGGGGAAACACCGGGGAGCTGTTTTTT.

The CDR3 here is CASSLEAGLWKETQYF. The CDR3 coding sequence is TGTGCCAGCAGCTTAGAGGCGGGGCTATGGAAAGAGACCCAGTACTTC. This chain links TRBV7-6 with TRBJ2-5; possibly TRBD2 for D (6 bases). Trimming left V 1 base short and J 3 bases short, with 15 bases between. The germline CDR1 and CDR2 sequences are SGHVS and FNYEAQ. The CDR3 has 16 residues.

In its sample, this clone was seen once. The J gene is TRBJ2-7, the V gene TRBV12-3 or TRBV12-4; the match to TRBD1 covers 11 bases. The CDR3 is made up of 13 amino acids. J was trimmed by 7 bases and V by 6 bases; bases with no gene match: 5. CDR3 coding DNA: TGTGCCAGCAGCGGGACAGGGGGTGGTGAGCAGTACTTC. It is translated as CASSGTGGGEQYF.